This entry lists 2 T cell receptor beta chains sequenced from one sample in a study of patients and donors after allogeneic stem cell transplantation. TCRdb reanalysed the RT-PCR reads using MiXCR and keeps one entry per CDR3 protein. The sample holds roughly 960,000 distinct CDR3 sequences; roughly 18% are singletons and the top ten take 6%. The sequenced material came from blood, either unsorted or a sorted T cell fraction (not recorded which). These TCRs come from a human donor who was either an allogeneic HSCT recipient or a stem cell or donor lymphocyte infusion donor (not recorded which). It is not recorded whose cells these are; they may come from a transplant donor.

In its sample, this clonotype was seen a few times. The chain carries TRBV7-2 and TRBJ2-7; D is unresolved. The CDR3 contains 15 residues. Trimming removed 1 base at V and 0 bases at J, with 10 bases between. Germline V CDR1 and CDR2: SGHTA, FQGNSA. The CDR3 spells CASSLGRISSYEQYF. The CDR3 DNA sequence: TGTGCCAGCAGCTTAGGACGCATTAGCTCCTACGAGCAGTACTTC.

This clonotype has a handful of counts. The chain's CDR3 is CASSRGSRGHGYTF. CDR3 DNA sequence: TGTGCCAGCAGCCGCGGGTCCAGGGGACATGGCTACACCTTC. The chain couples TRBV25-1 to TRBJ1-2, with D perhaps TRBD1 (6 bases). The CDR3 sequence is 14 residues long. V was cut by 6 bases and J by 6 bases, with 17 bases left in between. The germline gives CDR1 MGHDK, CDR2 SYGVNS.